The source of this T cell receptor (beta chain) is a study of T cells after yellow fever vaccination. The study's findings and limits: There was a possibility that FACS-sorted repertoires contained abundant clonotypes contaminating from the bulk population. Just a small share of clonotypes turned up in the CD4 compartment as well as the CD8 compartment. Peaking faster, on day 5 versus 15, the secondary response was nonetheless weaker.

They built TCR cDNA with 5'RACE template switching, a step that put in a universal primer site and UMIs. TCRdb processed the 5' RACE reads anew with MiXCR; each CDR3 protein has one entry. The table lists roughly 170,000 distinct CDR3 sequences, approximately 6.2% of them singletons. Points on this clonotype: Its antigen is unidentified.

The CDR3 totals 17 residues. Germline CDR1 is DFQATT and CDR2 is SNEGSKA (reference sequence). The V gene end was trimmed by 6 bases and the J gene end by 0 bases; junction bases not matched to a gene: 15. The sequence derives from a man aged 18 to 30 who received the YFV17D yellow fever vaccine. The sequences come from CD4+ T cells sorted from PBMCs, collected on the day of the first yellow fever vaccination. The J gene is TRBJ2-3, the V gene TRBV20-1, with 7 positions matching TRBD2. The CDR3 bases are TGCAGTGCCTCCTCCCGGGGAGGGATATCTAGCACAGATACGCAGTATTTT. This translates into CSASSRGGISSTDTQYF.